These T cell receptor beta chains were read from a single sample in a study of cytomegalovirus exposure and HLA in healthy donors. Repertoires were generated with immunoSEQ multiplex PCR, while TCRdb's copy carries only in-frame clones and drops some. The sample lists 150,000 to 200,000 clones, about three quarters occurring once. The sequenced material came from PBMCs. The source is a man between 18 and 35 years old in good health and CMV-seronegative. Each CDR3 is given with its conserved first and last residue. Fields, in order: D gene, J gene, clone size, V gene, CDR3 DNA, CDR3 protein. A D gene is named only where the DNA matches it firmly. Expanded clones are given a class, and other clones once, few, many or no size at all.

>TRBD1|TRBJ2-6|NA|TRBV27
TGTGCCAGCAGTCCGGTGACAGGGTCTGGGGCCAACGTCCTGACTTTC
CASSPVTGSGANVLTF
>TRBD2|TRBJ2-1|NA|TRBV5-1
TGCGCCAGCAGCTCCGGACTAGCGGGACCCTACAATGAGCAGTTCTTC
CASSSGLAGPYNEQFF
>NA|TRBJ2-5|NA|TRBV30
TGTGCCTGGAGTGTAGGGGGTCTCCAAGAGACCCAGTACTTC
CAWSVGGLQETQYF
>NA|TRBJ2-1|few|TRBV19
TGTGCCAGTAGTATGGCGGCTGATCCCTACAATGAGCAGTTCTTC
CASSMAADPYNEQFF
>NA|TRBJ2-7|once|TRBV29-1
TGCAGCGTCGGGACTCCGTCCTACGAGCAGTACTTC
CSVGTPSYEQYF
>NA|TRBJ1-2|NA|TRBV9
TGTGCCAGCAGCGGTTACCGGGACATCGCATTTGGCTACACCTTC
CASSGYRDIAFGYTF
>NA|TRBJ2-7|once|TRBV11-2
TGTGCCAGCAGCTTAGGGCAGGGCAGCTCCTACGAGCAGTACTTC
CASSLGQGSSYEQYF
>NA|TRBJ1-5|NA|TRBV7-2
TGTGCCAGCAGCTTAAGCGGCATTGAGCCCCAGCATTTT
CASSLSGIEPQHF
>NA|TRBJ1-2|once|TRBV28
TGTGCCAGCAGTATGCGGAACTATGGCTACACCTTC
CASSMRNYGYTF
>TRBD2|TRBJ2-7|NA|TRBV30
TGTGCCTGGAAACTTATGGGGGGGAACTCCTACGAGCAGTACTTC
CAWKLMGGNSYEQYF
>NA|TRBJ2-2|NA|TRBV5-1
TGCGCCAGCAGCCGGCCGGGGTCCGGGGAGCTGTTTTTT
CASSRPGSGELFF
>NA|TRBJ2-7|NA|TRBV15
TGTGCCACCAGCAGAGGATCTAGCTCCTCCTACGAGCAGTACTTC
CATSRGSSSSYEQYF
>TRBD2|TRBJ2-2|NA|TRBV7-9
TGTGCCAGCACCCCTTCGGGCGGGAGTAACACCGGGGAGCTGTTTTTT
CASTPSGGSNTGELFF
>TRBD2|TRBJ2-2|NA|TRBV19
TGTGCCAGTATTCGGGGGGGCCCCAACACCGGGGAGCTGTTTTTT
CASIRGGPNTGELFF
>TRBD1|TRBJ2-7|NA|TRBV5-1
TGCGCCAGCAGCCTTGGGGGACAGGGGAACTACGAGCAGTACTTC
CASSLGGQGNYEQYF
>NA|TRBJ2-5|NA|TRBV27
TGTGCCAGCAGCGTTAGAGGGGGGGGACGACAAGAGACCCAGTACTTC
CASSVRGGGRQETQYF
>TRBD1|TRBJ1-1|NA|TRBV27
TGTGCCAGCAGTCCGATGACAGGGGGCATCGGCACTGAAGCTTTCTTT
CASSPMTGGIGTEAFF
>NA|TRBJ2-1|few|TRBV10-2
TGCGCCAGCAGTGGCGCGCGCCTCTCCTACAATGAGCAGTTCTTC
CASSGARLSYNEQFF
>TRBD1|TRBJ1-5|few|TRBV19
TGTGCCAGTCCCGGACAGGGGGCGCAAGGAGGTTATACTAATCAGCCCCAGCATTTT
CASPGQGAQGGYTNQPQHF
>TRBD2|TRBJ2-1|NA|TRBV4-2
TGTGCCAGCAGCCACCCTGGGGCACTAGCGGGGGGGCGCCCCTACAATGAGCAGTTCTTC
CASSHPGALAGGRPYNEQFF
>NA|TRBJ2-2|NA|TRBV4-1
TGCGCCAGCAGCCAGGGCGGGAGGGAGCTGTTTTTT
CASSQGGRELFF
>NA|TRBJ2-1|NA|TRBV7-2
TGTGCCAGCAGCTTGACTAGGGCACTTCGATCGGATGAGCAGTTCTTC
CASSLTRALRSDEQFF
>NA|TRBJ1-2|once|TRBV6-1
TGTGCCAGCAGAGAGACAGACCCCTATGGCTACACCTTC
CASRETDPYGYTF
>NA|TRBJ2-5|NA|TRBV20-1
TGCAGTGCTAGCTTTGAGACCCAGTACTTC
CSASFETQYF
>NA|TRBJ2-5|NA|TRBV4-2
TGTGCCAGCAGCCAAGATCCGGGAGAGGGTAAGACCCAGTACTTC
CASSQDPGEGKTQYF
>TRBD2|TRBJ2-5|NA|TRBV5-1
TGCGCCAGCAGCTTGAGGAAGACTAGCGGGGGCGGGGAGACCCAGTACTTC
CASSLRKTSGGGETQYF
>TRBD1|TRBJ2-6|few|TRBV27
TGTGCCAGCAGTTTTTGGCAGGGGGCCCTATCTGGGGCCAACGTCCTGACTTTC
CASSFWQGALSGANVLTF
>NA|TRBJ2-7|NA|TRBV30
TGTGCCTGGAGTAAAAAACTCTCCTACGAGCAGTACTTC
CAWSKKLSYEQYF
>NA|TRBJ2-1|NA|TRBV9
TGTGCCAGCAGCGTAGGAGGAGGATTTAGCAATGAGCAGTTCTTC
CASSVGGGFSNEQFF
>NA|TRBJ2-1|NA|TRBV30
TGTGCCTGGAGTGTAAGAGGGAACAATGAGCAGTTCTTC
CAWSVRGNNEQFF
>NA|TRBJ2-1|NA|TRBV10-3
TGTGCCATTGGGTGGAGTCTTTACAATGAGCAGTTCTTC
CAIGWSLYNEQFF
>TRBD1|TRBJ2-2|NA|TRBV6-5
TGTGCCAGCAGTTACTCGGGACAGGGTCTTTCCGGGGAGCTGTTTTTT
CASSYSGQGLSGELFF
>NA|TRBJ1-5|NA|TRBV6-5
TGTGCCAGCAGTTACGGGGGGGGGTCTCAGCCCCAGCATTTT
CASSYGGGSQPQHF
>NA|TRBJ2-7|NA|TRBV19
TGTGCCAGTAGTATAGTATTCGGGTACTCCTACGAGCAGTACTTC
CASSIVFGYSYEQYF
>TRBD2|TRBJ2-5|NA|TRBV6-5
TGTGCCAGCAGTCAATCCACGGGGGGGGAGACCCAGTACTTC
CASSQSTGGETQYF
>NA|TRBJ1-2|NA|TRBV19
TGTGCCAGTAGTTGGAAGGGGCGCTATGGCTACACCTTC
CASSWKGRYGYTF
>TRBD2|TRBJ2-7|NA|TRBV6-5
TGTGCCAGCAGTTACTCCGGCGGGGGGTCCTACGAGCAGTACTTC
CASSYSGGGSYEQYF
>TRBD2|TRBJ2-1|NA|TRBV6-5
TGTGCCAGCAGTTCGCTAGCGGGAGTTCGGAATGAGCAGTTCTTC
CASSSLAGVRNEQFF
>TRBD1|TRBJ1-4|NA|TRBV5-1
TGCGCCAGCAGCTCCCATGGGACAGGGGGACGCACTAATGAAAAACTGTTTTTT
CASSSHGTGGRTNEKLFF
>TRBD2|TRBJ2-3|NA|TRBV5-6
TGTGCCAGCAGCGCGGTAACTAGCGGGGGGGCCGGTACGCAGTATTTT
CASSAVTSGGAGTQYF
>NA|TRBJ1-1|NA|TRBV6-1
TGTGCCAGCAGCAGGGTTTGGAACACTGAAGCTTTCTTT
CASSRVWNTEAFF
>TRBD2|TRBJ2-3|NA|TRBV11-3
TGTGCCAGCAGCCGTAGCGGGGACACAGATACGCAGTATTTT
CASSRSGDTDTQYF
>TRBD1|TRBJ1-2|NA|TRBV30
TGTGCCTGGAGCGGCGGACAGGACTATGGCTACACCTTC
CAWSGGQDYGYTF
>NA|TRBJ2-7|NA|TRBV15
TGTGCCACCAACCGAGGCGGGGCAGGTGAGCAGTACTTC
CATNRGGAGEQYF
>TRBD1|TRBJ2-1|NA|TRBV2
TGTGCCAGCAGTTTAGACAGGGCCTCCTACAATGAGCAGTTCTTC
CASSLDRASYNEQFF
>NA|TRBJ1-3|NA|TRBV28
TGTGCCAGCAGCCCCCCGGGACAACGAAACACCATATATTTT
CASSPPGQRNTIYF
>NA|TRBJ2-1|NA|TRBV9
TGTGCCAGCAGCGTGTCTACACAGGGCTCCTACAATGAGCAGTTCTTC
CASSVSTQGSYNEQFF
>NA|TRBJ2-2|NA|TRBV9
TGTGCCAGCAGCGTGGCGGGACAGTCGAACACCGGGGAGCTGTTTTTT
CASSVAGQSNTGELFF
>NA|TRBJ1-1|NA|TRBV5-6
TGTGCCAGCAGCTTGGTACAGGGTGAAGCTTTCTTT
CASSLVQGEAFF
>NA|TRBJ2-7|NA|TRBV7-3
TGTGCCAGCAGCCCGTCGGTCGGCGAGCAGTACTTC
CASSPSVGEQYF
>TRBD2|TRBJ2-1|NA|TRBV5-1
TGCGCCAGCAGTCAAGGGACTAGCGGGAGTAATGAGCAGTTCTTC
CASSQGTSGSNEQFF